These 9 T cell receptor beta chains were sequenced from one sample in a study of memory CD4+ T cells and cytomegalovirus serostatus. The sort gate was single viable CD3+CD4+CD8-CD45RO+ cells for memory CD4+ T cells. Measured with immunoSEQ multiplex PCR; TCRdb has only the in-frame clones, and not every one. The sample lists tens of thousands of clones, about three quarters occurring once. The source material was memory CD4+ T cells from blood. The receptors here all came from an adult in good health and CMV-seropositive.

V and J are TRBV7-9 and TRBJ2-3; tentative D call: TRBD2 (5 bases). Trimming shortened V by 1 base and J by 6 bases, and 11 bases separated the two germline ends. The CDR3 is made up of 14 amino acids. The germline V gene encodes CDR1 SEHNR and CDR2 FQNEAQ (reference sequence). Here the CDR3 DNA reads TGTGCCAGCAGCTTAGACGGAGGATGGGATACGCAGTATTTT. Translated, it gives CASSLDGGWDTQYF.

This sequence joins TRBV5-4 and TRBJ2-5; D unresolved. Trimming removed 1 base from V and 5 bases from J, with 9 bases in between. The CDR3 length is 13 residues. From germline, CDR1 is SGHNT and CDR2 YYREEE (reference sequence). In DNA form, the CDR3 reads TGTGCCAGCAGCTTGACAAACGGGGAGACCCAGTACTTC. Translating gives CASSLTNGETQYF.

This clone was recorded a few times. The chain uses TRBV11-3 and TRBJ2-3; D uncertain. Germline V gene data show CDR1 as SGHNT and CDR2 as YENEEA. The CDR3 consists of 16 residues. V lost 4 bases and J 5 bases, leaving 19 bases between the germline ends. The DNA for the CDR3 is TGTGCCAGCAGCTGGGGAACGGGCCAACTGTTAGATACGCAGTATTTT. The encoded protein is CASSWGTGQLLDTQYF.

The sample holds a few counts of this clone. The chain is built from TRBV29-1 and TRBJ1-1; 7 bases are a match to TRBD1. With 7 bases clipped from V and 4 bases from J, the junction kept 3 bases outside the gene matches. Germline CDR1 SQVTM, CDR2 ANQGSEA. The CDR3 is made up of 11 amino acids. The CDR3 protein is CSGGDSTEAFF. For the CDR3, the DNA is TGCAGCGGGGGGGACAGCACTGAAGCTTTCTTT.

V and J are TRBV2 and TRBJ1-5; maybe TRBD1 (5 bases). From germline, CDR1 is SNHLY and CDR2 FYNNEI. V lost 3 bases, J lost 9 bases, and 12 bases lay in between. The CDR3 length is 13 residues. The DNA for the CDR3 is TGTGCCAGCAGTGATCAGGGAATGGCGCCCCAGCATTTT. Its protein is CASSDQGMAPQHF.

The chain recombines TRBV6-1 with TRBJ1-2; D ambiguous. This CDR3 region has 12 residues. Trimming removed 2 bases at V and 8 bases at J, with 9 bases between. Germline V gene sequence: CDR1 MNHNS, CDR2 SASEGT. In DNA form, the CDR3 reads TGTGCCAGCAGTGAAAGACCGCTAGGCTACACCTTC. Translated, it gives CASSERPLGYTF.

The chain is built from TRBV7-2 and TRBJ1-4, with a weak D call TRBD1 (6 bases). The length of the CDR3 is 16 residues. Trimming pared 1 base from V and 8 bases from J, leaving 17 bases between. Germline V gives CDR1 SGHTA, CDR2 FQGNSA. For the CDR3, the DNA is TGTGCCAGCAGCTTAGGCAGACAGACGCAGGGGGAAAAACTGTTTTTT. Its protein is CASSLGRQTQGEKLFF.

The chain employs TRBV7-9 and TRBJ2-6; D is unclear. V was trimmed by 5 bases and J by 2 bases, leaving 1 base between them. The CDR3 has 12 amino acids. CDR1 and CDR2 from the germline V gene are SEHNR and FQNEAQ (reference sequence). CDR3 coding DNA: TGTGCCAGCAGCCCTGGGGCCAACGTCCTGACTTTC. This gives the protein CASSPGANVLTF.

The chain uses TRBV27 and TRBJ2-5, with D maybe TRBD1 (5 bases). V was trimmed by 4 bases and J by 5 bases, leaving 5 bases between them. Germline V lookup: CDR1 MNHEY, CDR2 SMNVEV (reference sequence). The CDR3 sequence is 11 residues long. CDR3 region: CASSWGETQYF. DNA of the CDR3: TGTGCCAGCAGTTGGGGCGAGACCCAGTACTTC.